Sequencing of this TCR beta chain was carried out in a study of a mutant IDH1 vaccine in newly diagnosed glioma. Overall study: The therapy given earlier, which was standard therapy, consisted of radiotherapy, temozolomide, or both, and most of the patients received both. V12 fell at week 35 and V13, the study end, at week 47. Findings and limits, study-wide: Patients showed vaccine-induced immune responses at a rate of 90% to 95%.

Comments on this clone: Its antigen is unknown.

Time point here: week 35, safety follow-up. One vaccine dose held 300 ug of mutant IDH1 20-mer peptide and came with topical imiquimod. Each patient was administered eight vaccinations, scheduled in weeks 1, 3, 5, 7, 11, 15, 19 and 23. Profiled with immunoSEQ multiplex PCR; TCRdb holds only in-frame clones, not every one. The sample consists of approximately 50,000 clones, less than 90% of them appearing once. Germline V gene data show CDR1 as SGDLS and CDR2 as YYNGEE. The CDR3 covers 15 residues. Trimming cost V 4 bases and J 4 bases; bases outside gene matches: 10. The TCR comes from a man aged 35-49 years with glioma. The genes are TRBV9 and TRBJ2-5; TRBD2 matches 7 bases. The specimen comprised PBMCs, sampled from a glioma patient whose treatment included an IDH1 peptide vaccine. As DNA, the CDR3 is TGTGCCAGCAGCCTGATATGGGGGGAGGGAGAGACCCAGTACTTC. Translated, it gives CASSLIWGEGETQYF.